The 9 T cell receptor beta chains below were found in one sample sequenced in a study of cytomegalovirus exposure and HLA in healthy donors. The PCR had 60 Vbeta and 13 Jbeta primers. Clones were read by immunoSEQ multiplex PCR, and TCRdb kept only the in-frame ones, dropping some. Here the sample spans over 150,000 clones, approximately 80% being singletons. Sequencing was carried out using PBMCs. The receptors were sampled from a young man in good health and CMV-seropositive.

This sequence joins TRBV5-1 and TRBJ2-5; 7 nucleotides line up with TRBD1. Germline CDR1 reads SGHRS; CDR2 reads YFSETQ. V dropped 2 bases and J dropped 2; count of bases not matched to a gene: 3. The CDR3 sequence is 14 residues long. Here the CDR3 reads CASSLTGVQETQYF. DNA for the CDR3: TGCGCCAGCAGCTTAACAGGGGTTCAAGAGACCCAGTACTTC.

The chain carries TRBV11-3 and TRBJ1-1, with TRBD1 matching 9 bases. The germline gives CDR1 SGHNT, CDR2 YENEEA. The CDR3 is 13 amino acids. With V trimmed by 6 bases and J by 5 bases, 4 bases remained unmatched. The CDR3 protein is CASSEGQGTEAFF. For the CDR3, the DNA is TGTGCCAGCAGTGAAGGACAGGGGACTGAAGCTTTCTTT.

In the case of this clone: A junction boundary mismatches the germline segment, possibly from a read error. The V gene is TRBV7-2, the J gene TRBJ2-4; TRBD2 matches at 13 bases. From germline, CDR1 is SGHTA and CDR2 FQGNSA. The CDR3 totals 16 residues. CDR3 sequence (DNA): TGTGCCAGCAGCAAAACTAGCGGGGGGGCCAAAAACAGTCAGTACTTC. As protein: CASSKTSGGAKNSQYF.

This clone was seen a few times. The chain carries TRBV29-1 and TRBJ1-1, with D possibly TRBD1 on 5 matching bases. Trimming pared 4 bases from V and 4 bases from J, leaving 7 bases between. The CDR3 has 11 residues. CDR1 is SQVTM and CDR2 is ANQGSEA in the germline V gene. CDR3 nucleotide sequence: TGCAGCGTTGTCAGGGCCACTGAAGCTTTCTTT. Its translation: CSVVRATEAFF.

The CDR3 spells CASSIMQGLKTEAFF. The CDR3 DNA is TGTGCCAGTAGTATTATGCAGGGCCTAAAGACTGAAGCTTTCTTT. The gene calls are TRBV19 and TRBJ1-1, with D perhaps TRBD1 (5 bases). There are 15 residues in the CDR3. With 3 bases removed from V and 5 bases from J, the gap between germline ends came to 16 bases. The germline CDR1 and CDR2 sequences are LNHDA and SQIVND (reference sequence).

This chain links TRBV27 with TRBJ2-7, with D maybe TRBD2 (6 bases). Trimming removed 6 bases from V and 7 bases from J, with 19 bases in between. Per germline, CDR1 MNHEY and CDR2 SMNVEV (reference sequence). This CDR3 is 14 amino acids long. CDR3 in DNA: TGTGCCAGCAGCCAAGGGACTTTACCGATGGAGCAGTACTTC. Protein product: CASSQGTLPMEQYF.

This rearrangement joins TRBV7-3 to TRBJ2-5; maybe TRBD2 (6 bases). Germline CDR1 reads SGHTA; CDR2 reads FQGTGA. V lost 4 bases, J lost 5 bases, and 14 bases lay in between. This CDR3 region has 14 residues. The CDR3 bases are TGTGCCAGCAGCTCCTCTGGAGGGGTGGAGACCCAGTACTTC. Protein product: CASSSSGGVETQYF.

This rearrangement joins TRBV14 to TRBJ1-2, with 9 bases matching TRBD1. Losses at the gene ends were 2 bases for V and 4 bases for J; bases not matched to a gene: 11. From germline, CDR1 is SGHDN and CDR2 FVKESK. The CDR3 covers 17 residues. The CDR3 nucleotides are TGTGCCAGCAGCCAAATGGACAGGGGAAACATTCTCTATGGCTACACCTTC. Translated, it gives CASSQMDRGNILYGYTF.

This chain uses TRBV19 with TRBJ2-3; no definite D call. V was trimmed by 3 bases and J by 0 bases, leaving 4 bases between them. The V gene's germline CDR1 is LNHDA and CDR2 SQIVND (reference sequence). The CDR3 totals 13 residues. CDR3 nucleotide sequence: TGTGCCAGTAGTATTCCTAGCACAGATACGCAGTATTTT. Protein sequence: CASSIPSTDTQYF. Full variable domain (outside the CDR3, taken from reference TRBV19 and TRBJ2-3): DGGITQSPKYLFRKEGQNVTLSCEQNLNHDAMYWYRQDPGQGLRLIYYSQIVNDFQKGDIAEGYSVSREKKESFPLTVTSAQKNPTAFYLCASSIPSTDTQYFGPGTRLTVL.